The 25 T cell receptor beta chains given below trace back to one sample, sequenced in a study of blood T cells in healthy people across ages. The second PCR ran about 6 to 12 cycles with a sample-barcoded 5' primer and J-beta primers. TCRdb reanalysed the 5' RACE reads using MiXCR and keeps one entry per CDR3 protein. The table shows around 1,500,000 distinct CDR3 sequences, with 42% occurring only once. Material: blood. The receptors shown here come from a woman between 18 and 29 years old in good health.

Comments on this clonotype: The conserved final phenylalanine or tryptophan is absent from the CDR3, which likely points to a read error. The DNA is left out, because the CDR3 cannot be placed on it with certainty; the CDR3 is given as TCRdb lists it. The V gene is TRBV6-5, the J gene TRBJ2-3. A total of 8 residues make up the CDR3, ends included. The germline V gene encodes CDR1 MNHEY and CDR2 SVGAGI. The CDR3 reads CASSAQFY.

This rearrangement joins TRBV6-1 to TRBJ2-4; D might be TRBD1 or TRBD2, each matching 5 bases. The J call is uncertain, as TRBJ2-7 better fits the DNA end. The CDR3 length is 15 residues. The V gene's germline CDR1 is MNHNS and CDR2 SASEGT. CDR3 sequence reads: CASSASLWGTYEQYF. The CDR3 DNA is TGTGCCAGCAGTGCCTCTCTATGGGGGACCTACGAGCAGTACTTC.

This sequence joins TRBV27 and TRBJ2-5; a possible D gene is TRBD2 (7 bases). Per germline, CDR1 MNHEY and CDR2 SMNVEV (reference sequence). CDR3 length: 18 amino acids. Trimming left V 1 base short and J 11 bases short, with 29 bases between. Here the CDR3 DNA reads TGTGCCAGCAGTTTATACCCGAGTTCGAGGGGGGGCCCCGATGAGCAGTACTTC. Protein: CASSLYPSSRGGPDEQYF.

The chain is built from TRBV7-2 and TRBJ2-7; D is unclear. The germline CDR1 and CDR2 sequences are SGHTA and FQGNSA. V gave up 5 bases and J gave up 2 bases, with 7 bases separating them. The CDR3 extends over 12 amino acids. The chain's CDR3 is CASSVSAYEQYF. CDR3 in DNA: TGTGCCAGCAGCGTCTCCGCCTACGAGCAGTACTTC.

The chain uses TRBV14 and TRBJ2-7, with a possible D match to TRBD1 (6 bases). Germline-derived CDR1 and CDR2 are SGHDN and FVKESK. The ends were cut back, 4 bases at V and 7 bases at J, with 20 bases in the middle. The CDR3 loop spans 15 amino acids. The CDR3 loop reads CASSLLQGWDNEQYF. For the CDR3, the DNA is TGTGCCAGCAGCCTACTACAGGGTTGGGACAATGAGCAGTACTTC.

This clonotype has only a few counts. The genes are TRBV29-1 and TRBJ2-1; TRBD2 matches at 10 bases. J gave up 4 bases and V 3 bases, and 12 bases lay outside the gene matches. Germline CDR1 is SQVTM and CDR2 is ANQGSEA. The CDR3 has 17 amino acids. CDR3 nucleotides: TGCAGCGTTGAGGGGGGACTTCTAGCGGGAGAGTACAATGAGCAGTTCTTC. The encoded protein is CSVEGGLLAGEYNEQFF.

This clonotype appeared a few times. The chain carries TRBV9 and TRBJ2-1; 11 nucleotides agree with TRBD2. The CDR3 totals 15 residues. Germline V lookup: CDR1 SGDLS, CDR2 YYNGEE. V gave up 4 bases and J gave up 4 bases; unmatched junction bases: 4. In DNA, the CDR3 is TGTGCCAGCAGCTGGGGACTAGCGGAGTACAATGAGCAGTTCTTC. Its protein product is CASSWGLAEYNEQFF.

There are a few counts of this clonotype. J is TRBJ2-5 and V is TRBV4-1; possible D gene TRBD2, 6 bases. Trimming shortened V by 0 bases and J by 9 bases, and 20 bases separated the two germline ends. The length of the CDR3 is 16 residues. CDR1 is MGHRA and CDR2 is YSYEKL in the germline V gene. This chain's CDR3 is CASSQEGSSGSLSQYF. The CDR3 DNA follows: TGCGCCAGCAGCCAAGAGGGTAGTAGCGGATCCTTGTCCCAGTACTTC.

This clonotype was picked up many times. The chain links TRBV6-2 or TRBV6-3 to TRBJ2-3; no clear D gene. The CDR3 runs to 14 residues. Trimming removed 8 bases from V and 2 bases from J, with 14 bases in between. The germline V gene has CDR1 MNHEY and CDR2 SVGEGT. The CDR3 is CASADPFITDTQYF. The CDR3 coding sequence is TGTGCCAGCGCCGACCCCTTCATCACAGATACGCAGTATTTT.

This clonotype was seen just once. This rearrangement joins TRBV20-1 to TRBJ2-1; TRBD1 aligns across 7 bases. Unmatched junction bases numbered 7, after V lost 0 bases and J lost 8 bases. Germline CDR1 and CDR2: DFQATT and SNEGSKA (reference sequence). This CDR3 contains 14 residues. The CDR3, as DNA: TGCAGTGCTAGAGATGCGACAGGGCAGGATGAGCAGTTCTTC. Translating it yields CSARDATGQDEQFF.

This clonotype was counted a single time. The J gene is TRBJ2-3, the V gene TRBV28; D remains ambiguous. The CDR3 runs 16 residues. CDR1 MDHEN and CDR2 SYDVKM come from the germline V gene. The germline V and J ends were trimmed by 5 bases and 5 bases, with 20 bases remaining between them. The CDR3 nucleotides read TGTGCCAGCAGTGGCCCGTTCTACGGCCAGAGAGATACGCAGTATTTT. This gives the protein CASSGPFYGQRDTQYF.

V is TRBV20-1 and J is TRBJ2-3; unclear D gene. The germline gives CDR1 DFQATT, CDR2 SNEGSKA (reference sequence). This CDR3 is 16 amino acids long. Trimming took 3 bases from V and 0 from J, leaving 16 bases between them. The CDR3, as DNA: TGCAGTGCTAGTAACCCGGTCTATTCTAGCACAGATACGCAGTATTTT. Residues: CSASNPVYSSTDTQYF.

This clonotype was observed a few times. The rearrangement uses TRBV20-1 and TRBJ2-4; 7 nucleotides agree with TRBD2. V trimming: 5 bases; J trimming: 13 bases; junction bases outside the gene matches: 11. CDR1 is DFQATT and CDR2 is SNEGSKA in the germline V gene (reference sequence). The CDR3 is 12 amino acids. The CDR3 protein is CSASQRGWEQYF. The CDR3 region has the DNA TGCAGTGCTTCTCAGCGGGGTTGGGAGCAGTACTTC.

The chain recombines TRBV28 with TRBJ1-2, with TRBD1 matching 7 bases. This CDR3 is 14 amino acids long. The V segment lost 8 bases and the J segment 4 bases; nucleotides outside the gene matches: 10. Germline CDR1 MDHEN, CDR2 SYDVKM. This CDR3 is CASSGAGGSYGYTF. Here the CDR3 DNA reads TGTGCCAGCTCGGGTGCAGGGGGTTCCTATGGCTACACCTTC.

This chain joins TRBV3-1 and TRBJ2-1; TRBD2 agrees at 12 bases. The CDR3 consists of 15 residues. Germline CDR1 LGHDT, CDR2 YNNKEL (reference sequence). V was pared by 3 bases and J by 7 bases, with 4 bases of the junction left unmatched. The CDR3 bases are TGTGCCAGCAGCCACCTAGCGGGAGGGGGTAATGAGCAGTTCTTC. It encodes CASSHLAGGGNEQFF.

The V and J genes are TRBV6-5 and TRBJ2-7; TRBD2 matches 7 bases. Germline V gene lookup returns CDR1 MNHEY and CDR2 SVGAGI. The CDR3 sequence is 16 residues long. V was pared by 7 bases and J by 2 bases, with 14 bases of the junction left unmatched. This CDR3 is CASTPGGGGPTYEQYF. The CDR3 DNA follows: TGTGCCAGCACCCCGGGGGGTGGGGGACCTACCTACGAGCAGTACTTC.

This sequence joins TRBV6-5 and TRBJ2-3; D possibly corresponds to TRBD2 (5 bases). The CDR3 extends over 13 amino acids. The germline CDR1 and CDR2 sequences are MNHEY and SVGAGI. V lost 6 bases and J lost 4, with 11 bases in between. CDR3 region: CASRPRTADTQYF. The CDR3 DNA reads TGTGCCAGCAGACCCCGGACTGCAGATACGCAGTATTTT.

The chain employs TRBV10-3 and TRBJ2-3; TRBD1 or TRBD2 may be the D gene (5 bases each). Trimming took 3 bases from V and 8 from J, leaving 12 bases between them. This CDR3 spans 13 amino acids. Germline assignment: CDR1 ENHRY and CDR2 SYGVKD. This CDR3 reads CAISDSGPVTQYF. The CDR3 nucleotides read TGTGCCATCAGTGACTCGGGACCCGTTACGCAGTATTTT.

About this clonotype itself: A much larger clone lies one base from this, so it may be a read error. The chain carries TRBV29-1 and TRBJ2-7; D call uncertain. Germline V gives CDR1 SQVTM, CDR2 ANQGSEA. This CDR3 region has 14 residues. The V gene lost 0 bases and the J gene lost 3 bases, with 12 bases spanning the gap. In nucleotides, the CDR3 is TGCAGCGTTGAAGATCAATCCCCGAGCTACGAGCAGTACTTC. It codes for CSVEDQSPSYEQYF.

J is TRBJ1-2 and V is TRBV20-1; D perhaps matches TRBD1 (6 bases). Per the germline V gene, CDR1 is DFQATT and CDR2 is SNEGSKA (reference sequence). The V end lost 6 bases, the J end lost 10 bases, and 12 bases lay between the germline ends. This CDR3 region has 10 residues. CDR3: CSALDRVYTF. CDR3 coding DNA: TGCAGTGCACTGGACAGAGTCTACACCTTC.

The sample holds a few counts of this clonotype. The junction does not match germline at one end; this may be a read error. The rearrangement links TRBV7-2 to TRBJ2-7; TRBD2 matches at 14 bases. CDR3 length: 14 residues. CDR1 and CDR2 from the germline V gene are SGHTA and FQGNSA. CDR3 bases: TGTGCCAGCAGCGGACTAGCGGGAGGCTACGAGCGGTACTTC. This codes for CASSGLAGGYERYF.

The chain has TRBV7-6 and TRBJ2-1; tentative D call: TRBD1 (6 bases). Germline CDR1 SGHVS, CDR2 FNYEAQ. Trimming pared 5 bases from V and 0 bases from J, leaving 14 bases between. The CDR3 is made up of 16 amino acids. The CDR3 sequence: CASSLGQQFSYNEQFF. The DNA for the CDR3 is TGTGCCAGCAGCCTGGGACAACAGTTCTCCTACAATGAGCAGTTCTTC.

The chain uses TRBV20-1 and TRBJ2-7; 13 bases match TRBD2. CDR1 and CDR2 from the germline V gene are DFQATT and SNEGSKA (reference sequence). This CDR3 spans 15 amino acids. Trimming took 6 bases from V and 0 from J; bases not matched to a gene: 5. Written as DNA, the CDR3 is TGCAGTGCGGAAGGACTAGCGGGAGCCTCCTACGAGCAGTACTTC. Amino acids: CSAEGLAGASYEQYF.

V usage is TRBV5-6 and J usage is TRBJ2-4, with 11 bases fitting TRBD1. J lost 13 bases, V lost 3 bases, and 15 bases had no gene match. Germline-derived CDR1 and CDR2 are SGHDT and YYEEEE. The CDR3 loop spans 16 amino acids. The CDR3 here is CASSWGRTGGILGQYF. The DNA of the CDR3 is TGTGCCAGCAGCTGGGGAAGGACAGGGGGCATCCTTGGGCAGTACTTC.

In DNA, the CDR3 is TGTGCCAGCAGTTACGCAATCGGTGGTGAGGAGACCCAGTACTTC. It encodes CASSYAIGGEETQYF. This chain links TRBV27 with TRBJ2-5, with D unresolved. The CDR3 extends over 15 amino acids. Germline lookup yields CDR1 MNHEY and CDR2 SMNVEV (reference sequence). The germline V and J ends were trimmed by 4 bases and 5 bases, with 17 bases remaining between them.